This T cell receptor beta chain was obtained from a study of TIL therapy for anti-PD-1-resistant metastatic lung cancer. The ends lost 5 bases at V and 9 bases at J; junction bases unmatched: 5. This CDR3 has 12 amino acids. Germline CDR1 reads SGDLS; CDR2 reads YYNGEE. This was the immunoSEQ v3 assay. Sequencing depth was 1.9 million or so read pairs for survey level, about 5-6 million for deep. The protocol was immunoSEQ multiplex PCR, while the TCRdb copy is restricted to in-frame clones and leaves out a portion. The profile covers 45,000 to 50,000 clones, with less than 75% appearing a single time and around 5.4% taken by the ten largest. Time point defined: pre-treatment sample, taken before nivolumab and TIL therapy. Tumor tissue came from excised metastases, mostly pleural nodules or supraclavicular lymph nodes.

This sequence originates from a person aged 25 to 79 with non-small cell lung cancer. This chain connects TRBV9 to TRBJ2-1; 7 bases are shared with TRBD2. The source was tumor tissue, collected at baseline. CDR3 sequence: CASRPSGGEQFF. The CDR3 DNA reads as TGTGCCAGCAGACCTTCGGGAGGTGAGCAGTTCTTC.